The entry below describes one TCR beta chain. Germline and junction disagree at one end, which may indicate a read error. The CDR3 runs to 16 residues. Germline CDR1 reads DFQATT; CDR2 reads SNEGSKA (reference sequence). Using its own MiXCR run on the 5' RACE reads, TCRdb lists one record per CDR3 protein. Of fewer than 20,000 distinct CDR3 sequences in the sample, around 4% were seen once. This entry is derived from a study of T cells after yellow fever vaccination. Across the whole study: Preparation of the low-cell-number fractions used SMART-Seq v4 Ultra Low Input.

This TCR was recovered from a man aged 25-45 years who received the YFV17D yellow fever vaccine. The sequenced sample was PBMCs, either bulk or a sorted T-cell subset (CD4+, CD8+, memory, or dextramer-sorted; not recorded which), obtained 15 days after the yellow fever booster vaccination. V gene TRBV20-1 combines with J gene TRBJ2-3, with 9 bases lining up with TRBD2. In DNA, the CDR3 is TGCTGTGCCAACCGAGAGCGGGAGGAGACCACAGATACGCAGTATTTT. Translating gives CCANREREETTDTQYF.